Shown below are 15 T cell receptor beta chains from a single sample sequenced in a study of T-cell reconstitution after alpha-beta-depleted transplantation in children. Study-wide results and caveats: T-cell numbers and diversity, one year after transplant, stemmed largely from T cells that were newly produced.

Which antigens these TCRs recognize remains unknown. The library targeted TCRbeta and was prepared with unique molecular identifiers. TCRdb re-called the PCR reads through MiXCR, storing one row per CDR3 protein. The sample shows some 300,000 distinct CDR3 sequences, around 7.1% of them seen only once. This material consisted of peripheral blood, taken 360 days after TCRalphabeta/CD19-depleted stem cell transplant. Receptors were obtained from a female patient aged 2-10 years who had a stem cell transplant for Fanconi anemia, so the T cells may come from the graft donor.

This clonotype appeared many times. The CDR3 is CAIKTQGSSTEAFF. In DNA, the CDR3 is TGTGCCATCAAGACACAGGGTTCCTCCACTGAAGCTTTCTTT. The chain employs TRBV10-3 and TRBJ1-1, with D perhaps matching TRBD1 (6 bases). The CDR3 extends over 14 amino acids. Germline CDR1 is ENHRY and CDR2 is SYGVKD. V lost 7 bases and J lost 4, with 16 bases in between.

A few counts support this clonotype. This chain connects TRBV20-1 to TRBJ2-2; D could derive from TRBD1 or TRBD2 (5 bases each). CDR3 length equals 15 residues. The V gene lost 2 bases and the J gene lost 7 bases, with 17 bases spanning the gap. From germline, CDR1 is DFQATT and CDR2 SNEGSKA (reference sequence). The DNA of the CDR3 is TGCAGTGCTAGAACATCGGGGACCCATAGCGGGGAGCTGTTTTTT. Its protein is CSARTSGTHSGELFF.

In its sample, this clonotype was seen many times. The chain employs TRBV29-1 and TRBJ2-1; maybe TRBD2 (5 bases). This CDR3 is built from 12 residues. Germline CDR1 is SQVTM and CDR2 is ANQGSEA. Trimming took off 1 base at V and 7 bases at J, with 8 bases between the two ends. DNA of the CDR3: TGCAGCGTTGAAGTAACGGGAAATGAGCAGTTCTTC. This codes for CSVEVTGNEQFF.

This clonotype was seen ten or more times. CDR3 residues: CASSERTTGEKLFF. In DNA, the CDR3 is TGTGCCAGCAGTGAACGGACAACGGGGGAAAAACTGTTTTTT. The chain recombines TRBV2 with TRBJ1-4; a possible D gene is TRBD1 (5 bases). CDR3 length: 14 residues. Trimming removed 2 bases at V and 8 bases at J, with 12 bases between. Germline-derived CDR1 and CDR2 are SNHLY and FYNNEI.

The table lists this clonotype with many counts. The chain uses TRBV20-1 and TRBJ2-3, with D possibly being TRBD1 (6 bases). This CDR3 is built from 13 residues. The germline V gene encodes CDR1 DFQATT and CDR2 SNEGSKA (reference sequence). V shed 6 bases and J shed 2 bases, with 12 bases lying between them. The CDR3 region has the DNA TGCAGTGCCCAGGACAGTCTCACAGATACGCAGTATTTT. The encoded protein is CSAQDSLTDTQYF.

The chain is built from TRBV30 and TRBJ2-3; no clear D gene. The CDR3 has 13 residues. The V end lost 2 bases, the J end lost 10 bases, and 16 bases lay between the germline ends. CDR1 is GTSNPN and CDR2 is SVGIG in the germline V gene (reference sequence). Written as DNA, the CDR3 is TGTGCCTGGAGTCTTACAACCTTACGGGCGCAGTATTTT. Its protein is CAWSLTTLRAQYF.

The chain couples TRBV2 to TRBJ2-3, with D hard to call. This CDR3 has 17 residues. The ends were cut back, 8 bases at V and 2 bases at J, with 23 bases in the middle. Germline V gene sequence: CDR1 SNHLY, CDR2 FYNNEI. As DNA, the CDR3 is TGTGCCAGCCAACCCCTTTACAAGCTGGACGACACAGATACGCAGTATTTT. Residues: CASQPLYKLDDTDTQYF.

This clonotype was recorded many times. V is TRBV9 and J is TRBJ2-1; D is unresolved. The germline V gene encodes CDR1 SGDLS and CDR2 YYNGEE. The CDR3 is 14 amino acids. Trimming took 7 bases from V and 7 from J, leaving 18 bases between them. The CDR3 DNA follows: TGTGCCAGCCAGTTATTCCCCGGTACAAATGAGCAGTTCTTC. The encoded protein is CASQLFPGTNEQFF.

The CDR3, as DNA: TGCAGTGCTAGAGATTTAGAGTACAATGAAAACATTCAGTACTTC. This encodes CSARDLEYNENIQYF. The V gene is TRBV20-1, the J gene TRBJ2-4, with D unclear. Trimming stripped 0 bases from V and 5 bases from J, with 14 bases between. The germline V gene encodes CDR1 DFQATT and CDR2 SNEGSKA (reference sequence). The CDR3 contains 15 residues.

This clonotype was seen many times. The chain has TRBV20-1 and TRBJ2-5; 9 bases match TRBD1. V lost 5 bases, J lost 5 bases, and 3 bases stayed unmatched. This CDR3 is built from 12 residues. Germline loops: CDR1 DFQATT, CDR2 SNEGSKA (reference sequence). The CDR3 is CSAYRGRETQYF. The CDR3 nucleotides are TGCAGTGCTTACAGGGGGCGGGAGACCCAGTACTTC.

This clonotype has at least ten counts. CDR3 sequence reads: CASSYLVSGGGYEQYF. CDR3 in DNA: TGCGCCAGCAGCTACCTCGTGTCAGGGGGTGGATACGAGCAGTACTTC. The chain employs TRBV5-1 and TRBJ2-7, with TRBD1 matching 7 bases. This CDR3 spans 16 amino acids. Germline V gene sequence: CDR1 SGHRS, CDR2 YFSETQ. V dropped 3 bases and J dropped 4; count of bases not matched to a gene: 13.

The V call is TRBV14, the J call TRBJ2-1, with no clear D. V lost 2 bases to trimming and J lost 6 bases, with 11 bases between them. Germline assignment: CDR1 SGHDN and CDR2 FVKESK. The CDR3 is 14 amino acids. The DNA for the CDR3 is TGTGCCAGCAGCCAAATCCAGTTCCTCAATGAGCAGTTCTTC. It yields the protein CASSQIQFLNEQFF.

This clonotype occurred many times. This sequence joins TRBV10-3 and TRBJ2-1, with 9 bases aligning to TRBD1. Trimming removed 0 bases from V and 6 bases from J; junction bases left unmatched: 3. Germline V gives CDR1 ENHRY, CDR2 SYGVKD. The CDR3 loop spans 15 amino acids. CDR3 residues: CAISESGQGFNEQFF. The DNA for the CDR3 is TGTGCCATCAGTGAGTCGGGACAGGGTTTCAATGAGCAGTTCTTC.

This clonotype was seen repeatedly, ten times or more. V and J are TRBV7-2 and TRBJ2-1; D call uncertain. This CDR3 is built from 14 residues. The V end lost 3 bases, the J end lost 2 bases, and 8 bases lay between the germline ends. Germline values: CDR1 SGHTA, CDR2 FQGNSA. CDR3 DNA: TGTGCCAGCAGCTTTGACCCTACCTACAATGAGCAGTTCTTC. It codes for CASSFDPTYNEQFF. Full variable domain (remainder filled in from reference TRBV7-2 and TRBJ2-1): GAGVSQSPSNKVTEKGKDVELRCDPISGHTALYWYRQSLGQGLEFLIYFQGNSAPDKSGLPSDRFSAERTGGSVSTLTIQRTQQEDSAVYLCASSFDPTYNEQFFGPGTRLTVL.

This sequence joins TRBV7-9 and TRBJ2-7; D call uncertain. Germline CDR1 is SEHNR and CDR2 is FQNEAQ (reference sequence). Trimming took off 4 bases at V and 3 bases at J, with 13 bases between the two ends. This CDR3 region has 14 residues. CDR3 sequence (DNA): TGTGCCAGCAGCTCCCCGCCTGGGCTCTACGAGCAGTACTTC. Protein: CASSSPPGLYEQYF. Complete variable domain (other parts from reference TRBV7-9 and TRBJ2-7): DTGVSQNPRHKITKRGQNVTFRCDPISEHNRLYWYRQTLGQGPEFLTYFQNEAQLEKSRLLSDRFSAERPKGSFSTLEIQRTEQGDSAMYLCASSSPPGLYEQYFGPGTRLTVT.